The entry that follows covers one T cell receptor beta chain sequence. The method was immunoSEQ multiplex PCR; TCRdb's version includes in-frame clones alone and lacks a portion of them. This sample yields 310,000 or so clones, of which roughly 90% are seen a single time; around 1.1% belongs to the top ten. These data are taken from a study of blood T cell repertoires in COVID-19. Participants came from fewer than 25 US areas, aged roughly 18 to 90 years. Germline assignment: CDR1 SEHNR and CDR2 FQNEAQ (reference sequence). Trimming took 4 bases from V and 2 from J; bases not matched to a gene: 15. The CDR3 runs 18 residues.

The sequence came from a young woman who had recovered from COVID-19. V is TRBV7-9 and J is TRBJ2-7; 9 nucleotides agree with TRBD2. Sequencing was done on a sample of PBMCs or T cells enriched from blood (not recorded which). CDR3 DNA sequence: TGTGCCAGCAGCTCCCCCCCGGGGTTAGCGGGAGTAACCTACGAGCAGTACTTC. Its translation is CASSSPPGLAGVTYEQYF.